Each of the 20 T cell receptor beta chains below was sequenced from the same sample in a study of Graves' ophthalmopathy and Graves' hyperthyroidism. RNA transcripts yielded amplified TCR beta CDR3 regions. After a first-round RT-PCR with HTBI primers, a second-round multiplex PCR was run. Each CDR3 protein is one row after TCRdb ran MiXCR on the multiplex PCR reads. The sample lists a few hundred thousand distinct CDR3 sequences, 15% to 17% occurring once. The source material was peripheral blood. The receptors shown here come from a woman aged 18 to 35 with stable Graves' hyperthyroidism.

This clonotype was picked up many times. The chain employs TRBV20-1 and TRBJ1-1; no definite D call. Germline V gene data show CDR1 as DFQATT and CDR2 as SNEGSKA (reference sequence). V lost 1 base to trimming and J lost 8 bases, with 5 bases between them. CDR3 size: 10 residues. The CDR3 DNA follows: TGCAGTGCTAGAGGCTACGAAGCTTTCTTT. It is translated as CSARGYEAFF.

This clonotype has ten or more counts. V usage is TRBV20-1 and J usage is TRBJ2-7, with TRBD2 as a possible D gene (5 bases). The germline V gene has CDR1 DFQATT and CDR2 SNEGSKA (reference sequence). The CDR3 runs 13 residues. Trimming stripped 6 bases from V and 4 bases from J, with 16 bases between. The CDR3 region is CSAILDRRYEQYF. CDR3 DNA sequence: TGCAGTGCCATTCTCGACCGGAGGTACGAGCAGTACTTC.

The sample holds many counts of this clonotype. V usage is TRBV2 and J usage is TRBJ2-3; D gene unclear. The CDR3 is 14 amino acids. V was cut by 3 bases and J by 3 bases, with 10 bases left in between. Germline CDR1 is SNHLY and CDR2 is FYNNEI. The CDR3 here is CASSESQATDTQYF. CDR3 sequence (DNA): TGTGCCAGCAGTGAGTCCCAAGCAACAGATACGCAGTATTTT.

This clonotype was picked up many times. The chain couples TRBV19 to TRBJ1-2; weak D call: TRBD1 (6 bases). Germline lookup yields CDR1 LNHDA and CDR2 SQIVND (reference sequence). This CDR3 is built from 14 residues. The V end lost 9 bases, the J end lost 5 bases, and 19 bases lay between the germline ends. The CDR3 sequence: CASRLAGGGYGYTF. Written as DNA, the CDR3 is TGTGCCAGCCGCCTGGCGGGGGGCGGATATGGCTACACCTTC.

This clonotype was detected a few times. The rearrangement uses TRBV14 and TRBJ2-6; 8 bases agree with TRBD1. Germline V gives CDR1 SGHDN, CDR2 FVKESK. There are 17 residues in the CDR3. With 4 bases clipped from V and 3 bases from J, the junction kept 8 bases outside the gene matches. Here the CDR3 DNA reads TGTGCCAGCAGCCCAAGGACAGGGATCGGTGGGGCCAACGTCCTGACTTTC. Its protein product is CASSPRTGIGGANVLTF.

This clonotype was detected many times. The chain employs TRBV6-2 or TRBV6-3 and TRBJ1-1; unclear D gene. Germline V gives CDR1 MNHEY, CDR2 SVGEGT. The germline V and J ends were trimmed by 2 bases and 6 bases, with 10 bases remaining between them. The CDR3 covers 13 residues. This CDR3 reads CASSYPGFAEAFF. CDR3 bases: TGTGCCAGCAGTTACCCTGGTTTCGCTGAAGCTTTCTTT.

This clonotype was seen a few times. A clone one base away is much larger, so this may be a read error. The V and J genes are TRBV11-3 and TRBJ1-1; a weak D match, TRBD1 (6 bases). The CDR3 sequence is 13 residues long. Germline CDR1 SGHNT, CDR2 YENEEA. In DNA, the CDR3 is TGTGCCAGCAGCTTAAGGACAGCCGCTGAAGCTTGCTTT. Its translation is CASSLRTAAEACF. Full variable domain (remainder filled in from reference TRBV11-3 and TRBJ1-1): EAGVVQSPRYKIIEKKQPVAFWCNPISGHNTLYWYLQNLGQGPELLIRYENEEAVDDSQLPKDRFSAERLKGVDSTLKIQPAELGDSAVYLCASSLRTAAEACFGQGTRLTVV.

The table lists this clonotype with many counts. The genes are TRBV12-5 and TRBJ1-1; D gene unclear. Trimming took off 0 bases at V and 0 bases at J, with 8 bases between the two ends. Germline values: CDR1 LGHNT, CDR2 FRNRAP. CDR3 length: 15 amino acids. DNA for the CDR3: TGTGCTAGTGGTTTGGTACGCGGTTTGAACACTGAAGCTTTCTTT. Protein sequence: CASGLVRGLNTEAFF.

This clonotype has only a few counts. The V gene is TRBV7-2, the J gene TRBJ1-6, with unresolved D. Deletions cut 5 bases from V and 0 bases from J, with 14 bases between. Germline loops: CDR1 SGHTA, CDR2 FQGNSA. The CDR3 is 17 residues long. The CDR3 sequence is CASSPMDLSSYNSPLHF. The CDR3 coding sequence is TGTGCCAGCAGCCCCATGGACCTGAGCTCCTATAATTCACCCCTCCACTTT.

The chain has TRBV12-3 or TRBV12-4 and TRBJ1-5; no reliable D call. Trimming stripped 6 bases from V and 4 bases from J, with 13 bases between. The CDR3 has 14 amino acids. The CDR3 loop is CASSPRGWNQPQHF. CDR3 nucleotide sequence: TGTGCCAGCAGCCCTCGGGGTTGGAATCAGCCCCAGCATTTT.

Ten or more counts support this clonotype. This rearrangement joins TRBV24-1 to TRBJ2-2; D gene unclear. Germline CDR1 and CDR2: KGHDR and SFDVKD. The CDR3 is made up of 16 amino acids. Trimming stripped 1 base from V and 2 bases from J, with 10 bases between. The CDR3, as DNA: TGTGCCACCAGTGATTTCCCAGCTAGAAACACCGGGGAGCTGTTTTTT. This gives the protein CATSDFPARNTGELFF.

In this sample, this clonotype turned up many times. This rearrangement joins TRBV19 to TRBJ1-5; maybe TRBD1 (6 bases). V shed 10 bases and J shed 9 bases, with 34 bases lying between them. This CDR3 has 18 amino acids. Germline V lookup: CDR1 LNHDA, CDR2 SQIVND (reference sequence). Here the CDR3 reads CATQGHPAKKIVGGPQHF. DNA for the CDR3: TGTGCCACCCAGGGACACCCCGCGAAGAAGATAGTAGGCGGGCCCCAGCATTTT.

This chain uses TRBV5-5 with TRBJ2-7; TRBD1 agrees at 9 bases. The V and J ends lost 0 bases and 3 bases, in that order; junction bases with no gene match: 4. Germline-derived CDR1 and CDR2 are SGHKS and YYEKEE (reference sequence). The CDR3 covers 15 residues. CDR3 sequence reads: CASSLATGQGYEQYF. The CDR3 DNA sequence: TGTGCCAGCAGCTTGGCCACGGGACAGGGCTACGAGCAGTACTTC.

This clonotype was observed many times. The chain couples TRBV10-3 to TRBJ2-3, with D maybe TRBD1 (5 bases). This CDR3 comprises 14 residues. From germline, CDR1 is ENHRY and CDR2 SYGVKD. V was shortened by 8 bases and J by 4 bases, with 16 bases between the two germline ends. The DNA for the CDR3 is TGTGCCATCTGTACAGACCTCAGGGCAGATACGCAGTATTTT. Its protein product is CAICTDLRADTQYF.

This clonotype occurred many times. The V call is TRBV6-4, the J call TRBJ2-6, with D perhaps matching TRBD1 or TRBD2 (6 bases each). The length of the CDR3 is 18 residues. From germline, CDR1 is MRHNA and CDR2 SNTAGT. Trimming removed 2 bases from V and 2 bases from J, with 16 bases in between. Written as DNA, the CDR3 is TGTGCCAGCAGTGACCTAGGGGGGCCCTATCCTGGGGCCAACGTCCTGACTTTC. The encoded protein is CASSDLGGPYPGANVLTF.

The CDR3 sequence is CAREGSKGENTEAFF. The CDR3, as DNA: TGTGCCAGAGAGGGTTCTAAGGGAGAGAACACTGAAGCTTTCTTT. The chain joins TRBV2 to TRBJ1-1; D is unresolved. Trimming removed 9 bases at V and 1 base at J, with 18 bases between. The germline gives CDR1 SNHLY, CDR2 FYNNEI. This CDR3 contains 15 residues.

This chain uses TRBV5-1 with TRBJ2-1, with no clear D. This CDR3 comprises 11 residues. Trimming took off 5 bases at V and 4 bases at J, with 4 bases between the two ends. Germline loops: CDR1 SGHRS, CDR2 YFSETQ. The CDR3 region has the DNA TGCGCCAGCAGGGGGTACAATGAGCAGTTCTTC. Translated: CASRGYNEQFF.

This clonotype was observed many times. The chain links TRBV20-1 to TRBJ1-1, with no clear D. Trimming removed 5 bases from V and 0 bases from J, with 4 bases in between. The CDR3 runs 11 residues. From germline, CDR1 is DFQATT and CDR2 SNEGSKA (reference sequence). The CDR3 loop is CSAGVNTEAFF. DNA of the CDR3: TGCAGTGCTGGGGTGAACACTGAAGCTTTCTTT.

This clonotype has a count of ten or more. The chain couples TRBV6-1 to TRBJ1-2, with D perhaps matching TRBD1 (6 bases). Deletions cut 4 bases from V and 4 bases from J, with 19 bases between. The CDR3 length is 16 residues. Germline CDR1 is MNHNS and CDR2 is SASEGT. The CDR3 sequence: CASSAPTGSDTYGYTF. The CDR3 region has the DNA TGTGCCAGCAGTGCTCCTACAGGGTCGGACACCTATGGCTACACCTTC.

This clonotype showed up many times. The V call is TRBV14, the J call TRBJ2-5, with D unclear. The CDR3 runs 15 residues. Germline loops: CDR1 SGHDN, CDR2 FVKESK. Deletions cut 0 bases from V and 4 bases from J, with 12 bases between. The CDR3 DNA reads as TGTGCCAGCAGCCAAGATCGTAGAGTAGGAGAGACCCAGTACTTC. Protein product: CASSQDRRVGETQYF.